The 31 T cell receptor beta chains below were found in one sample sequenced in a study of spatial heterogeneity in lung cancer. One entry per CDR3 protein, called by TCRdb with MiXCR from the 5' RACE reads. Of roughly 5,000 distinct CDR3 sequences in the sample, 16% were seen once. As to time point: sample taken at primary tumor resection. Whole RNA, isolated from tumor, nontumor lung or frozen PBMC, was sequenced without prior sorting. This material consisted of PBMCs, taken at surgery. The origin of the receptors is a male donor with early-stage non-small cell lung cancer.

This clonotype is deemed medium-sized (0.01 to 0.1%). DNA of the CDR3: TGTGCCAGCAGCCGGGAAGGGGCCGTACATGTGAACACTGAAGCTTTCTTT. Translated, it gives CASSREGAVHVNTEAFF. The chain combines TRBV9 with TRBJ1-1, with D maybe TRBD1 (5 bases). The V end was cut by 4 bases, the J end by 0 bases, with 19 bases between. This CDR3 contains 17 residues. The germline V gene has CDR1 SGDLS and CDR2 YYNGEE.

This clonotype is labeled as medium-sized (0.01 to 0.1%). DNA for the CDR3: TGTGCCAGCAGTTTGGCGGGGGCCTTCTACGAGCAGTACTTC. Protein product: CASSLAGAFYEQYF. This chain links TRBV27 with TRBJ2-7, with TRBD2 as a possible D gene (7 bases). The V gene's germline CDR1 is MNHEY and CDR2 SMNVEV (reference sequence). The CDR3 is 14 amino acids. Trimming stripped 3 bases from V and 3 bases from J, with 12 bases between.

The chain recombines TRBV10-3 with TRBJ2-5, with 11 bases aligning to TRBD1. The CDR3 extends over 14 amino acids. V trimming: 5 bases; J trimming: 5 bases; junction bases outside the gene matches: 4. The germline V gene encodes CDR1 ENHRY and CDR2 SYGVKD. CDR3 coding DNA: TGTGCCATCAGTCGGACAGGGGGCGAGGAGACCCAGTACTTC. It yields the protein CAISRTGGEETQYF.

This clonotype showed up just a few times. The rearrangement uses TRBV20-1 and TRBJ2-5; TRBD2 might be the D (6 bases). CDR3 length: 14 amino acids. With 5 bases removed from V and 4 bases from J, the gap between germline ends came to 17 bases. Germline V CDR1 and CDR2: DFQATT, SNEGSKA (reference sequence). The CDR3 DNA reads as TGCAGTGCTCATTTTGGCGGGGCGGGAGAGACCCAGTACTTC. It codes for CSAHFGGAGETQYF.

This clonotype ranks as medium-sized. The genes are TRBV7-6 and TRBJ2-2, with unresolved D. Trimming pared 5 bases from V and 0 bases from J, leaving 7 bases between. The CDR3 has 14 residues. In germline, CDR1 is SGHVS, CDR2 FNYEAQ. Here the CDR3 reads CASSPFTNTGELFF. The CDR3 nucleotides are TGTGCCAGCAGCCCGTTTACGAACACCGGGGAGCTGTTTTTT.

V and J are TRBV9 and TRBJ2-3; 8 positions match TRBD2. Germline V lookup: CDR1 SGDLS, CDR2 YYNGEE. This CDR3 is built from 16 residues. V shed 4 bases and J 4 bases; nucleotides not matched to a gene: 11. CDR3 nucleotide sequence: TGTGCCAGCAGCTCCTCGAACGGGGGGGCGGCAGATACGCAGTATTTT. Translating gives CASSSSNGGAADTQYF.

This clonotype was picked up a small number of times. This chain connects TRBV29-1 to TRBJ1-1; D gene ambiguous. CDR3 length: 13 amino acids. V was shortened by 5 bases and J by 1 base, with 11 bases between the two germline ends. CDR1 and CDR2 (germline): SQVTM, ANQGSEA. The CDR3 DNA sequence: TGCAGCGTTTATAAGAACTCGAACACTGAAGCTTTCTTT. It codes for CSVYKNSNTEAFF. The entire variable domain, with the rest obtained from reference TRBV29-1 and TRBJ1-1, is as follows: SAVISQKPSRDICQRGTSLTIQCQVDSQVTMMFWYRQQPGQSLTLIATANQGSEATYESGFVIDKFPISRPNLTFSTLTVSNMSPEDSSIYLCSVYKNSNTEAFFGQGTRLTVV.

This sequence joins TRBV10-3 and TRBJ1-5; D is unresolved. This CDR3 region has 14 residues. The V end lost 4 bases, the J end lost 4 bases, and 11 bases lay between the germline ends. CDR1 and CDR2 (germline): ENHRY, SYGVKD. CDR3 in amino acids: CAISGGGGNQPQHF. CDR3 in DNA: TGTGCCATCAGTGGAGGAGGCGGGAATCAGCCCCAGCATTTT.

The V call is TRBV29-1, the J call TRBJ1-1; TRBD1 is a possible D gene (5 bases). CDR1 and CDR2 (germline): SQVTM, ANQGSEA. CDR3 length: 12 residues. V lost 3 bases and J lost 1, with 6 bases in between. The CDR3 nucleotides are TGCAGCGTTGACGGGGGGAACACTGAAGCTTTCTTT. Protein product: CSVDGGNTEAFF.

By proportion, this clonotype is medium-sized (0.01 to 0.1%). The chain uses TRBV6-1 and TRBJ1-5; D is undetermined. The V and J ends lost 10 bases and 0 bases respectively, with 19 bases between them. Germline V gene sequence: CDR1 MNHNS, CDR2 SASEGT. The CDR3 is 16 amino acids. The CDR3 reads CATGFFRSNSNQPQHF. The CDR3 nucleotides read TGTGCCACCGGGTTCTTCAGGAGTAATAGCAATCAGCCCCAGCATTTT.

This clonotype was seen a handful of times. The chain has TRBV4-2 and TRBJ2-1, with D perhaps TRBD2 (6 bases). The CDR3 spans 17 residues. Germline CDR1 LGHNA, CDR2 YNFKEQ. Deletions cut 4 bases from V and 0 bases from J, with 16 bases between. CDR3: CASSRSVGGSSYNEQFF. In nucleotides, the CDR3 is TGTGCCAGCAGCCGCAGTGTGGGGGGAAGCTCCTACAATGAGCAGTTCTTC.

The rearrangement links TRBV2 to TRBJ1-4; the D is unclear. The germline V gene has CDR1 SNHLY and CDR2 FYNNEI. The germline V and J ends were trimmed by 7 bases and 6 bases, with 3 bases remaining between them. The length of the CDR3 is 10 residues. The CDR3 region has the DNA TGTGCCAGCAAACATGAAAAACTGTTTTTT. Translating gives CASKHEKLFF.

This clonotype was detected a few times. The chain combines TRBV2 with TRBJ2-3; D ambiguous. V lost 3 bases, J lost 2 bases, and 6 bases lay in between. The CDR3 has 13 residues. The germline V gene has CDR1 SNHLY and CDR2 FYNNEI. The CDR3 sequence: CASSEPFTDTQYF. The CDR3 DNA is TGTGCCAGCAGTGAGCCCTTCACAGATACGCAGTATTTT.

This clonotype is medium-sized within its sample. The rearrangement joins TRBV6-5 to TRBJ2-7; D might be TRBD1 (5 bases). V was trimmed by 5 bases and J by 1 base, leaving 9 bases between them. The CDR3 contains 13 residues. From germline, CDR1 is MNHEY and CDR2 SVGAGI. The CDR3 spells CASSNRKSYEQYF. CDR3 coding DNA: TGTGCCAGCAGTAACAGGAAATCCTACGAGCAGTACTTC.

A few counts support this clonotype. The V call is TRBV7-2, the J call TRBJ2-1; D is unclear. Trimming shortened V by 4 bases and J by 7 bases, and 14 bases separated the two germline ends. CDR1 is SGHTA, CDR2 FQGNSA, per germline. The CDR3 totals 14 residues. The CDR3 region has the DNA TGTGCCAGCAGCTCGTCCAGGATTGTGAATGAGCAGTTCTTC. Residues: CASSSSRIVNEQFF.

Relative to its sample, this clonotype is medium-sized (0.01 to 0.1%). The CDR3 nucleotides read TGTGCCAGTAGTTCGCGGACAGGGATCTACAATGAGCAGTTCTTC. Amino acid sequence: CASSSRTGIYNEQFF. This chain links TRBV19 with TRBJ2-1; 8 bases are shared with TRBD1. The germline V gene encodes CDR1 LNHDA and CDR2 SQIVND (reference sequence). V shed 5 bases, J shed 3 bases, and the junction held 6 bases outside the gene matches. This CDR3 is built from 15 residues. Full variable domain (remainder filled in from reference TRBV19 and TRBJ2-1): DGGITQSPKYLFRKEGQNVTLSCEQNLNHDAMYWYRQDPGQGLRLIYYSQIVNDFQKGDIAEGYSVSREKKESFPLTVTSAQKNPTAFYLCASSSRTGIYNEQFFGPGTRLTVL.

This clonotype rates as medium-sized. The rearrangement joins TRBV20-1 to TRBJ2-1, with TRBD2 matching over 15 bases. V shed 3 bases and J 8 bases; nucleotides not matched to a gene: 2. CDR1 DFQATT and CDR2 SNEGSKA come from the germline V gene (reference sequence). The CDR3 contains 14 residues. CDR3 amino acids: CSARGLAGGHEQFF. The CDR3 region has the DNA TGCAGTGCTAGGGGACTAGCGGGGGGACATGAGCAGTTCTTC.

Judged by abundance, this clonotype is medium-sized. The V call is TRBV12-3 or TRBV12-4, the J call TRBJ1-1; D is unclear. The CDR3 sequence is 11 residues long. V was shortened by 3 bases and J by 5 bases, with 4 bases between the two germline ends. CDR3 coding DNA: TGTGCCAGCAGTTTGGGAACTGAAGCTTTCTTT. This translates into CASSLGTEAFF.

This clonotype was seen many times. V gene TRBV20-1 combines with J gene TRBJ2-5, with 7 bases lining up with TRBD2. The V gene end was trimmed by 0 bases and the J gene end by 5 bases; junction bases not matched to a gene: 9. Germline V gives CDR1 DFQATT, CDR2 SNEGSKA (reference sequence). The CDR3 extends over 15 amino acids. The CDR3, as DNA: TGCAGTGCTAGAGATGGTCTCCAGGGAGGGGAGACCCAGTACTTC. Translated: CSARDGLQGGETQYF.

In its sample, this clonotype ranks as medium-sized. This chain connects TRBV19 to TRBJ2-1, with D uncertain. The ends were cut back, 3 bases at V and 5 bases at J, with 14 bases in the middle. This CDR3 region has 15 residues. Germline loops: CDR1 LNHDA, CDR2 SQIVND (reference sequence). CDR3 sequence reads: CASSIGAATHNEQFF. CDR3 coding DNA: TGTGCCAGTAGTATCGGCGCGGCGACTCACAATGAGCAGTTCTTC.

This clonotype is categorized as medium-sized. The chain is built from TRBV12-3 or TRBV12-4 and TRBJ2-7; possible D gene TRBD1, 6 bases. The CDR3 consists of 14 residues. The V end was cut by 7 bases, the J end by 3 bases, with 16 bases between. The CDR3 reads CASTTRDIDYEQYF. CDR3 DNA sequence: TGTGCCAGCACTACCCGGGACATCGACTACGAGCAGTACTTC.

The V gene is TRBV7-3, the J gene TRBJ2-1; D is unresolved. Trimming removed 3 bases from V and 3 bases from J, with 12 bases in between. The CDR3 contains 15 residues. Germline CDR1 and CDR2: SGHTA and FQGTGA. CDR3 loop: CASSFIPASYNEQFF. The CDR3 DNA reads as TGTGCCAGCAGCTTTATCCCGGCTAGCTACAATGAGCAGTTCTTC.

This clonotype was seen repeatedly, ten times or more. J is TRBJ1-2 and V is TRBV28, with 7 bases lining up with TRBD1. Per the germline V gene, CDR1 is MDHEN and CDR2 is SYDVKM. The length of the CDR3 is 17 residues. V shed 5 bases, J shed 0 bases, and the junction held 12 bases outside the gene matches. DNA for the CDR3: TGTGCCAGCAGTCCCCTGACAGGGTTTGGCGCTAACTATGGCTACACCTTC. It codes for CASSPLTGFGANYGYTF.

This clonotype was counted ten times or more. The rearrangement uses TRBV7-9 and TRBJ1-4, with a weak D call TRBD1 (5 bases). Germline V gives CDR1 SEHNR, CDR2 FQNEAQ (reference sequence). V lost 1 base and J lost 5, with 8 bases in between. This CDR3 region has 14 residues. CDR3 region: CASSLGRGNEKLFF. CDR3 DNA: TGTGCCAGCAGCTTAGGGCGGGGGAATGAAAAACTGTTTTTT. Combining the CDR3 with reference TRBV7-9 and TRBJ1-4 gives the whole variable domain DTGVSQNPRHKITKRGQNVTFRCDPISEHNRLYWYRQTLGQGPEFLTYFQNEAQLEKSRLLSDRFSAERPKGSFSTLEIQRTEQGDSAMYLCASSLGRGNEKLFFGSGTQLSVL.

In this sample, this clonotype is medium-sized (0.01 to 0.1%). The V call is TRBV27, the J call TRBJ2-3; D remains unclear. The CDR3 is 13 residues long. V gave up 2 bases and J gave up 8 bases, with 11 bases separating them. Germline V gives CDR1 MNHEY, CDR2 SMNVEV (reference sequence). The CDR3 DNA follows: TGTGCCAGCAGTTTAGCCAACCGGGCTACGCAGTATTTT. Translated, it gives CASSLANRATQYF.

This sequence joins TRBV7-2 and TRBJ2-7, with 7 bases matching TRBD2. The CDR3 runs 14 residues. The V gene's germline CDR1 is SGHTA and CDR2 FQGNSA. V was clipped by 3 bases and J by 5 bases; unmatched bases: 7. DNA for the CDR3: TGTGCCAGCAGCTTCGGGGGTGGGAGGGACGAGCAGTACTTC. Protein: CASSFGGGRDEQYF.

In its sample, this clonotype is medium-sized. This chain connects TRBV19 to TRBJ1-3; D uncertain. V shed 8 bases and J shed 0 bases, with 11 bases lying between them. The CDR3 is made up of 14 amino acids. CDR1 and CDR2 from the germline V gene are LNHDA and SQIVND (reference sequence). The CDR3 nucleotides read TGTGCCAGTGGCCGCGACAACTCTGGAAACACCATATATTTT. It yields the protein CASGRDNSGNTIYF.

This clonotype turned up a few times. The CDR3 nucleotides are TGTGCCAGCAGTTTATCAGGGAGCAATCAGCCCCAGCATTTT. It translates to CASSLSGSNQPQHF. The V gene is TRBV12-3 or TRBV12-4, the J gene TRBJ1-5; possible D gene TRBD1, 5 bases. V lost 2 bases, J lost 1 base, and 6 bases lay in between. CDR3 length equals 14 residues.

This clonotype is medium-sized in the sample. The chain links TRBV5-1 to TRBJ1-1; D not certain. Germline V lookup: CDR1 SGHRS, CDR2 YFSETQ. Trimming removed 3 bases at V and 5 bases at J, with 8 bases between. This CDR3 has 12 amino acids. The CDR3 reads CASSYTGTEAFF. CDR3 sequence (DNA): TGCGCCAGCAGCTATACCGGGACTGAAGCTTTCTTT.

This clonotype is medium-sized (0.01 to 0.1%) in the sample. The V and J genes are TRBV27 and TRBJ2-2; D is possibly TRBD2 (7 bases). The CDR3 length is 13 residues. Germline CDR1 and CDR2: MNHEY and SMNVEV (reference sequence). Trimming took 7 bases from V and 7 from J, leaving 13 bases between them. The CDR3 is CASNGGLGGELFF. The DNA of the CDR3 is TGTGCCAGCAACGGGGGGCTGGGCGGGGAGCTGTTTTTT.

This clonotype has at least ten counts. The chain links TRBV11-2 to TRBJ2-5; 8 nucleotides agree with TRBD2. Germline-derived CDR1 and CDR2 are SGHAT and FQNNGV. The CDR3 is 14 amino acids. The trim removed 3 bases at V and 3 bases at J, leaving 3 bases unmatched. CDR3 sequence (DNA): TGTGCCAGCAGCTTTTCAGCGGGGGAAGAGACCCAGTACTTC. The encoded protein is CASSFSAGEETQYF.